The clone carrying this T cell receptor beta chain was recorded at least ten times. Its antigen is not known. Described time point: newly diagnosed GD, antithyroid drugs for less than 3 months. From RNA extracted from PBMCs, the TCR library was made. The data are from a study of regulatory T cells in long-lasting Graves disease. Overall study: New Graves' disease cases had less than 3 months of antithyroid drugs.

The authors built TCR beta libraries using iRepertoire HTBI primers and Arm-PCR of CDR3 regions. One entry per CDR3 protein, called by TCRdb with MiXCR from the multiplex PCR reads. The sample holds around 500,000 distinct CDR3 sequences, approximately 12% seen once. The CDR3 extends over 16 amino acids. Looked up from germline, CDR1 is MNHNS and CDR2 is SASEGT. The junction had 10 bases not matched to a gene; V was cut back by 5 bases and J by 5 bases. Study-level results: It was peripheral blood alone, not thyroid tissue, that was studied.

The sample also formed part of further work on T cells in Graves' hyperthyroidism and ophthalmopathy. That paper notes: The authors deemed Graves' hyperthyroidism stable absent ophthalmopathy progression within 18 months. Patients with uncontrolled infections, other autoimmune diseases, pregnancy or lactation were excluded.

This receptor was taken from a woman aged 25 to 39 with Graves disease. The chain links TRBV6-1 to TRBJ2-2; 8 bases are shared with TRBD1. The input for sequencing was peripheral blood mononuclear cells (PBMCs), taken at new diagnosis, from a patient treated with antithyroid drugs. CDR3 sequence: CASSRTGRQSTGELFF. DNA of the CDR3: TGTGCCAGCAGTCGGACAGGGAGGCAGTCGACCGGGGAGCTGTTTTTT.